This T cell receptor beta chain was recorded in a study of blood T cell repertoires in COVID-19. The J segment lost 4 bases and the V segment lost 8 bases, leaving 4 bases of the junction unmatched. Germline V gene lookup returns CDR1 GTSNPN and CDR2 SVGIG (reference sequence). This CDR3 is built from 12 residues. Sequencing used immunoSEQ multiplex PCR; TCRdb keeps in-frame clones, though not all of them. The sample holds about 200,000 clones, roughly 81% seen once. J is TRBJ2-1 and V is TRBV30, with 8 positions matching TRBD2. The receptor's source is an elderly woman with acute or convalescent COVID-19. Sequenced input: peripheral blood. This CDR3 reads CASLAGYNEQFF. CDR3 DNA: TGTGCCAGCCTAGCGGGTTACAATGAGCAGTTCTTC.